This TCR beta chain was observed in a study of T cell responses to AZD1222 COVID-19 vaccine. Study-wide context: Pooled samples include second doses given at about 4 or 12 weeks.

Study findings and constraints: Donors in the cohort were predominantly white British and more often female, and clonal diversity was possibly underestimated. Seropositive status at baseline applied to only 5 to 7 AZD1222 recipients. Two doses of AZD1222 preceded a rise in Spike-specific TCR breadth and depth.

The protocol was immunoSEQ multiplex PCR, while the TCRdb copy is restricted to in-frame clones and leaves out a portion. Altogether over 150,000 clones are present, about nine tenths being singletons, with the ten largest covering 3% to 3.5%. The germline gives CDR1 MNHEY, CDR2 SVGAGI. The CDR3 has 14 residues. Trimming left V 0 bases short and J 4 bases short, with 9 bases between. Turning to this clone: Antigen unknown.

The chain employs TRBV6-5 and TRBJ1-1; D is unclear. The TCR comes from an adult in good health. The material was peripheral blood, obtained on day 0 of AZD1222 vaccination. The CDR3 sequence is CASSYSGSGTEAFF. CDR3 sequence (DNA): TGTGCCAGCAGTTACTCGGGGTCAGGCACTGAAGCTTTCTTT.